The present entry profiles one T cell receptor beta chain with its context. A much bigger clone sits one base away, suggesting this may be a read error. The sample is drawn from a study of shared clonotypes between healthy human individuals. Only in-frame clones appear in the TCRdb table, and some are missing; sequencing was by immunoSEQ multiplex PCR. The repertoire holds more than 900,000 clones, with more than 75% as singletons. What was sequenced was memory CD4+ T cells from PBMCs. The subset: CD45RA-negative fraction. The clonotype was recovered from a young man in good health. Some clones in this sample may be carry-over from other donors' samples.

CDR3 amino acids: CASMSNQPQHF. In DNA, the CDR3 is TGTGCCAGCATGAGCAATCAGCCCCAGCATTTT. The rearrangement uses TRBV21-1 and TRBJ1-5. TRBV21-1 is termed a pseudogene. The CDR3 is 11 amino acids.